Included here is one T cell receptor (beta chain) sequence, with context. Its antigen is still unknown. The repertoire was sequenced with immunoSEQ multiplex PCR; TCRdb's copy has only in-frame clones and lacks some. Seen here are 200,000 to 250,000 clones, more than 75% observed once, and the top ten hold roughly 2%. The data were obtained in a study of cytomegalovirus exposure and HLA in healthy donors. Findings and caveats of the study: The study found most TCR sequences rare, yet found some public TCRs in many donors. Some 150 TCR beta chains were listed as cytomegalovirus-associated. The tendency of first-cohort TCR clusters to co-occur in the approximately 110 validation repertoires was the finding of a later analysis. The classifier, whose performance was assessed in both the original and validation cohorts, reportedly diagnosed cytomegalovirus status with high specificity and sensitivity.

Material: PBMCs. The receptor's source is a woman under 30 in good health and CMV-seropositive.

Here the CDR3 reads CASSPTSGRLLGSTGELFF. In DNA form, the CDR3 reads TGTGCCAGCAGCCCGACTAGCGGGAGGCTTTTGGGAAGCACCGGGGAGCTGTTTTTT. This sequence joins TRBV7-9 and TRBJ2-2, with TRBD2 matching over 13 bases. The CDR3 is 19 residues long. V trimming: 5 bases; J trimming: 4 bases; junction bases outside the gene matches: 13. Germline CDR1 and CDR2: SEHNR and FQNEAQ (reference sequence).